This is a list of T cell receptor beta chains from one sample in a study of cytomegalovirus exposure and HLA in healthy donors. Produced via immunoSEQ multiplex PCR; TCRdb's table is partial and in-frame only. Of 120,000 or so clones listed, 75% to 90% are singletons. Sequencing used PBMCs. These receptors all come from a man younger than 45 in good health and CMV-seronegative. Each CDR3 is given with its conserved first and last residue.

j_call v_call cdr3_aa
TRBJ1-3 TRBV7-9 CASSLTAGNTIYF
TRBJ2-3 TRBV7-2 CASSLSGLAGGPTDTQYF
TRBJ1-1 TRBV27 CASSLQQSTEAFF
TRBJ2-1 TRBV29-1 CSVQTGTSGNAQFF
TRBJ2-1 TRBV13 CASSLGLSDEQFF
TRBJ2-7 TRBV2 CASSNRYDSVSYEQYF
TRBJ2-7 TRBV19 CATRTVSASHYEQYF
TRBJ2-5 TRBV7-9 CASSSRQGRETQYF
TRBJ2-7 TRBV5-1 CASSLATSGRTYEQYF
TRBJ2-3 TRBV30 CAWNILAGATDTQYF
TRBJ2-1 TRBV7-6 CASSLAADNEQFF
TRBJ1-2 TRBV6-1 CASRQGVTINYGYPF
TRBJ1-1 TRBV29-1 CSVLGQVKGADEAFF
TRBJ2-7 TRBV21-1 CASSKAQSRGDEQYF
TRBJ1-2 TRBV28 CAGGGFRGGYTF
TRBJ1-2 TRBV30 CAWSFVGGSLYGYTF
TRBJ1-3 TRBV7-9 CASSLAQLPGNTIYF